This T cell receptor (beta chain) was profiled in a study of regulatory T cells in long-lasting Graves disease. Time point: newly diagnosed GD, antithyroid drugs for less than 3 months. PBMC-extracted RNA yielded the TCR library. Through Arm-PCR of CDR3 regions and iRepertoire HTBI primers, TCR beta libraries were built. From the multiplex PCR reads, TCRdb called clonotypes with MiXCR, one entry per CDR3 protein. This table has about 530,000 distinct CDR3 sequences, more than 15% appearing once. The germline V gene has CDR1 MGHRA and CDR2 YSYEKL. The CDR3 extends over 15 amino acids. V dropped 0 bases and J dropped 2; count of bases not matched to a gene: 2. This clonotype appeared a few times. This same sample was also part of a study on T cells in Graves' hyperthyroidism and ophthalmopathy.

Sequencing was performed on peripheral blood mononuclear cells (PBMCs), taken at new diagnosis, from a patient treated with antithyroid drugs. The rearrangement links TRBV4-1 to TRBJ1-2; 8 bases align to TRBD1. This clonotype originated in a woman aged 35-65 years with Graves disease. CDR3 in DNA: TGCGCCAGCAGCCAAGAGGGACAGGAAAACTATGGCTACACCTTC. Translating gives CASSQEGQENYGYTF.